These T cell receptor beta chains were read from a single sample in a study of early T cells in non-severe SARS-CoV-2 infection. TCRdb re-derived calls from the 5' RACE reads in MiXCR, one entry per CDR3 protein. The data hold around 80,000 distinct CDR3 sequences, with roughly an eighth observed a single time. The sequenced sample was whole blood. The receptors come from an adult who was a healthcare worker with PCR-confirmed SARS-CoV-2 infection or an uninfected control (not recorded which). Each CDR3 is given with its conserved first and last residue. D genes are given only for firm matches. A row's size may be missing; if present it is once, few, many or a size class.

>.|many|TRBV10-1|TRBJ1-6
CASSAGGPNSPLHF
TGCGCCAGCAGTGCCGGGGGCCCTAATTCACCCCTCCACTTT
>TRBD1|.|TRBV10-3|TRBJ1-1
CAIMDPRGLTEAFF
TGTGCCATCATGGACCCAAGGGGGCTCACTGAAGCTTTCTTT
>.|.|TRBV7-2|TRBJ2-5
CASSPGLVQETQYF
TGTGCCAGCAGCCCCGGACTCGTACAAGAGACCCAGTACTTC
>.|many|TRBV12-3/TRBV12-4|TRBJ2-7
CASSFGLRGGDEQYF
TGTGCCAGCAGTTTCGGCCTCAGGGGAGGTGACGAGCAGTACTTC
>.|.|TRBV6-5|TRBJ2-6
CASSYLHSGANVLTF
TGTGCCAGCAGTTATTTACACTCTGGGGCCAACGTCCTGACTTTC
>.|few|TRBV19|TRBJ1-6
CASSPRVGSPLHF
TGTGCCAGTAGTCCTCGAGTGGGGTCACCCCTCCACTTT
>TRBD1|many|TRBV6-5|TRBJ2-3
CASSYRGRDTQYF
TGTGCCAGCAGTTACAGGGGGCGAGATACGCAGTATTTT
>.|many|TRBV29-1|TRBJ2-1
CSVRGAEDSYNEQFF
TGCAGCGTCAGGGGGGCGGAAGATTCCTACAATGAGCAGTTCTTC
>.|.|TRBV29-1|TRBJ2-5
CSVLLSRPGMETQYF
TGCAGCGTTCTTCTCTCCCGTCCCGGGATGGAGACCCAGTACTTC
>.|.|TRBV20-1|TRBJ2-5
CSAKDLRTGRGETQYF
TGCAGTGCTAAGGACCTAAGGACAGGGAGGGGAGAGACCCAGTACTTC
>.|few|TRBV29-1|TRBJ2-7
CSVEDCASPHYEQYF
TGCAGCGTTGAGGACTGCGCCTCACCCCACTACGAGCAGTACTTC
>.|few|TRBV7-9|TRBJ1-1
CASSVREQNTEAFF
TGTGCCAGCAGCGTCCGGGAACAGAACACTGAAGCTTTCTTT
>.|few|TRBV29-1|TRBJ2-5
CSVPWGRETQYF
TGCAGCGTTCCTTGGGGGCGGGAGACCCAGTACTTC
>TRBD2|few|TRBV11-2|TRBJ2-1
CASSPRGSGGSSYNEQFF
TGTGCCAGCAGCCCCCGGGGAAGCGGGGGTAGCTCCTACAATGAGCAGTTCTTC
>TRBD1|.|TRBV6-6|TRBJ2-7
CASTWDSRSYEQYF
TGTGCCAGCACTTGGGACAGTCGCTCCTACGAGCAGTACTTC
>.|few|TRBV7-2|TRBJ2-1
CASSYRANNEQFF
TGTGCCAGCAGCTACAGGGCCAACAATGAGCAGTTCTTC
>TRBD2|many|TRBV11-2|TRBJ2-5
CASSIRTSGWETQYF
TGTGCCAGCAGCATCCGGACTAGCGGGTGGGAGACCCAGTACTTC
>.|many|TRBV12-3/TRBV12-4|TRBJ1-4
CASSLSGGELFF
TGTGCCAGCAGTTTAAGCGGGGGCGAACTGTTTTTT
>.|.|TRBV27|TRBJ2-2
CASSPTQGTGELFF
TGTGCCAGCAGCCCTACCCAGGGCACCGGGGAGCTGTTTTTT
>.|.|TRBV12-3/TRBV12-4|TRBJ1-5
CASSLRAQGPQHF
TGTGCCAGCAGTTTAAGGGCCCAGGGGCCCCAGCATTTT
>.|many|TRBV3-1|TRBJ2-4
CASSQAGVAKNIQYF
TGTGCCAGCAGCCAAGCCGGGGTTGCCAAAAACATTCAGTACTTC
>.|.|TRBV4-1|TRBJ1-1
CASSQDAPNTEAFF
TGCGCCAGCAGCCAAGATGCACCAAACACTGAAGCTTTCTTT
>.|many|TRBV14|TRBJ2-2
CASSPSAGRNTGELFF
TGTGCCAGCAGCCCTAGCGCAGGGAGGAACACCGGGGAGCTGTTTTTT
>.|many|TRBV5-5|TRBJ2-3
CASSQGPIPPDTQYF
TGTGCCAGCAGCCAAGGTCCCATACCCCCAGATACGCAGTATTTT
>.|.|TRBV20-1|TRBJ2-7
CSASLQGYEQYF
TGCAGTGCTAGCCTGCAGGGCTACGAGCAGTACTTC
>.|.|TRBV29-1|TRBJ2-7
CSAGAGGREQYF
TGCAGCGCAGGCGCCGGAGGAAGGGAGCAGTACTTC
>.|many|TRBV5-1|TRBJ1-1
CASSFEGPGTEAFF
TGCGCCAGCAGCTTCGAGGGGCCGGGCACTGAAGCTTTCTTT
>TRBD1|few|TRBV2|TRBJ2-5
CASRTGVGVETQYF
TGTGCCAGCAGGACAGGGGTCGGAGTTGAGACCCAGTACTTC
>TRBD1|many|TRBV24-1|TRBJ1-2
CATSDSRTGRDGYTF
TGTGCCACCAGTGACTCCCGGACAGGGAGGGATGGCTACACCTTC
>TRBD1|many|TRBV4-1|TRBJ1-2
CASSRSLDRGAGYTF
TGCGCCAGCAGCCGAAGCCTGGACAGGGGAGCTGGCTACACCTTC
>TRBD1|many|TRBV25-1|TRBJ2-2
CASRKTGAGELFF
TGTGCCAGCAGAAAGACAGGGGCCGGGGAGCTGTTTTTT
>.|few|TRBV12-3/TRBV12-4|TRBJ1-2
CASTPSARNYGYTF
TGTGCCAGCACCCCGTCGGCCCGTAACTATGGCTACACCTTC
>.|few|TRBV27|TRBJ2-7
CASSVRVPPDEQYF
TGTGCCAGCAGTGTTAGGGTCCCCCCGGACGAGCAGTACTTC
>TRBD2|many|TRBV7-9|TRBJ2-1
CASSPPPRLAVHNEQFF
TGTGCCAGCAGCCCTCCACCGAGACTAGCGGTCCACAATGAGCAGTTCTTC
>TRBD1|few|TRBV5-6|TRBJ1-5
CASSWRQGDQPQHF
TGTGCCAGCAGCTGGAGACAGGGCGATCAGCCCCAGCATTTT
>.|.|TRBV18|TRBJ1-2
CASSPADSNYGYTF
TGTGCCAGCTCACCAGCGGACTCTAACTATGGCTACACCTTC
>TRBD2|many|TRBV7-2|TRBJ2-7
CASSLGGGALYEQYF
TGTGCCAGCAGCTTAGGCGGGGGGGCGCTCTACGAGCAGTACTTC
>TRBD1|many|TRBV12-3/TRBV12-4|TRBJ1-2
CASSPGTGAWYGYTF
TGTGCCAGCAGCCCCGGGACAGGGGCTTGGTATGGCTACACCTTC
>.|.|TRBV7-2|TRBJ2-3
CASSLDRWSDTQYF
TGTGCCAGCAGCTTAGATCGGTGGTCAGATACGCAGTATTTT
>.|many|TRBV10-2|TRBJ1-3
CASSEGPGSGNTIYF
TGCGCCAGCAGTGAAGGGCCCGGAAGCGGAAACACCATATATTTT
>.|.|TRBV30|TRBJ2-7
CAWRGVNSYEQYF
TGTGCCTGGAGGGGAGTGAACTCCTACGAGCAGTACTTC
>TRBD1|many|TRBV2|TRBJ2-2
CASQQGTNTGELFF
TGTGCCAGCCAACAGGGGACAAACACCGGGGAGCTGTTTTTT
>TRBD2|.|TRBV12-3/TRBV12-4|TRBJ2-3
CASRLLAGGPVDTDTQYF
TGTGCCAGCAGGCTACTAGCGGGGGGGCCTGTGGACACAGATACGCAGTATTTT